This T cell receptor (beta chain) was identified during a study of T cells after yellow fever vaccination. Study results and caveats: Post-booster reappearance was seen for most primary-vaccination clones (around 96% CD4, around 89% CD8).

Germline V gene sequence: CDR1 SEHNR, CDR2 FQNEAQ (reference sequence). Trimming cost V 5 bases and J 6 bases; bases outside gene matches: 2. This CDR3 has 13 residues. TCRdb re-called the 5' RACE reads through MiXCR, storing one row per CDR3 protein. The table includes around 320,000 distinct CDR3 sequences, around 4.3% detected once. This clonotype was seen repeatedly, ten times or more. What it binds is unknown. This receptor was obtained from a man younger than 35 who received the YFV17D yellow fever vaccine. This sample comprised PBMCs, obtained 15 days after the yellow fever booster vaccination. V and J are TRBV7-9 and TRBJ2-4, with 9 bases lining up with TRBD2. CDR3 protein: CASSVTSGNIQYF. The DNA for the CDR3 is TGTGCCAGCAGCGTGACTAGCGGAAACATTCAGTACTTC.